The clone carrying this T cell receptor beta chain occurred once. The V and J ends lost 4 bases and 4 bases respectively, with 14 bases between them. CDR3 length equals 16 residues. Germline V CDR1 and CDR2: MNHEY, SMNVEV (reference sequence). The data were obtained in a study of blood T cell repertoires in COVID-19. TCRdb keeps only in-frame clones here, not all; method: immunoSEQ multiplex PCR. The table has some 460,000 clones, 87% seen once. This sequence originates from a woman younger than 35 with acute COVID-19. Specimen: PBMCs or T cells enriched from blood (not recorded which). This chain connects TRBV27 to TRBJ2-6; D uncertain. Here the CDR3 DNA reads TGTGCCAGCAGTTGGAGTACCCCCCCCGGGGCCAACGTCCTGACTTTC. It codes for CASSWSTPPGANVLTF.